This TCR beta chain comes out of a study of cytomegalovirus exposure and HLA in healthy donors. For the study at large: Of all 400 or so donors who were genotyped, roughly 81% belonged to the Caucasian-associated ancestry cluster. Findings of the study overall: A link between a missense DCLRE1C variant and TCR beta V- and J-gene trimming emerged from a later analysis. Previously analyzed data showed that most TCR beta V segments were productive at a frequency of about 87% or about 30%. The sole available immune exposure information was CMV serostatus.

CDR3 size: 16 residues. The germline CDR1 and CDR2 sequences are SEHNR and FQNEAQ (reference sequence). V was pared by 7 bases and J by 0 bases, with 13 bases between. The primer mix had 60 Vbeta and 13 Jbeta primers. Using immunoSEQ multiplex PCR, the repertoire was profiled, and TCRdb retains in-frame clones only, with some absent. This table has about 150,000 clones, 73% appearing once. This clone has a single count. Antigen unknown. Material: PBMCs. The TCR was taken from a woman between 18 and 30 years old in good health and CMV-seronegative. The chain recombines TRBV7-9 with TRBJ2-6; TRBD2 is a possible D gene (7 bases). The CDR3 spells CASTYRGGSGANVLTF. In DNA form, the CDR3 reads TGTGCCAGCACCTATAGGGGGGGCTCTGGGGCCAACGTCCTGACTTTC.